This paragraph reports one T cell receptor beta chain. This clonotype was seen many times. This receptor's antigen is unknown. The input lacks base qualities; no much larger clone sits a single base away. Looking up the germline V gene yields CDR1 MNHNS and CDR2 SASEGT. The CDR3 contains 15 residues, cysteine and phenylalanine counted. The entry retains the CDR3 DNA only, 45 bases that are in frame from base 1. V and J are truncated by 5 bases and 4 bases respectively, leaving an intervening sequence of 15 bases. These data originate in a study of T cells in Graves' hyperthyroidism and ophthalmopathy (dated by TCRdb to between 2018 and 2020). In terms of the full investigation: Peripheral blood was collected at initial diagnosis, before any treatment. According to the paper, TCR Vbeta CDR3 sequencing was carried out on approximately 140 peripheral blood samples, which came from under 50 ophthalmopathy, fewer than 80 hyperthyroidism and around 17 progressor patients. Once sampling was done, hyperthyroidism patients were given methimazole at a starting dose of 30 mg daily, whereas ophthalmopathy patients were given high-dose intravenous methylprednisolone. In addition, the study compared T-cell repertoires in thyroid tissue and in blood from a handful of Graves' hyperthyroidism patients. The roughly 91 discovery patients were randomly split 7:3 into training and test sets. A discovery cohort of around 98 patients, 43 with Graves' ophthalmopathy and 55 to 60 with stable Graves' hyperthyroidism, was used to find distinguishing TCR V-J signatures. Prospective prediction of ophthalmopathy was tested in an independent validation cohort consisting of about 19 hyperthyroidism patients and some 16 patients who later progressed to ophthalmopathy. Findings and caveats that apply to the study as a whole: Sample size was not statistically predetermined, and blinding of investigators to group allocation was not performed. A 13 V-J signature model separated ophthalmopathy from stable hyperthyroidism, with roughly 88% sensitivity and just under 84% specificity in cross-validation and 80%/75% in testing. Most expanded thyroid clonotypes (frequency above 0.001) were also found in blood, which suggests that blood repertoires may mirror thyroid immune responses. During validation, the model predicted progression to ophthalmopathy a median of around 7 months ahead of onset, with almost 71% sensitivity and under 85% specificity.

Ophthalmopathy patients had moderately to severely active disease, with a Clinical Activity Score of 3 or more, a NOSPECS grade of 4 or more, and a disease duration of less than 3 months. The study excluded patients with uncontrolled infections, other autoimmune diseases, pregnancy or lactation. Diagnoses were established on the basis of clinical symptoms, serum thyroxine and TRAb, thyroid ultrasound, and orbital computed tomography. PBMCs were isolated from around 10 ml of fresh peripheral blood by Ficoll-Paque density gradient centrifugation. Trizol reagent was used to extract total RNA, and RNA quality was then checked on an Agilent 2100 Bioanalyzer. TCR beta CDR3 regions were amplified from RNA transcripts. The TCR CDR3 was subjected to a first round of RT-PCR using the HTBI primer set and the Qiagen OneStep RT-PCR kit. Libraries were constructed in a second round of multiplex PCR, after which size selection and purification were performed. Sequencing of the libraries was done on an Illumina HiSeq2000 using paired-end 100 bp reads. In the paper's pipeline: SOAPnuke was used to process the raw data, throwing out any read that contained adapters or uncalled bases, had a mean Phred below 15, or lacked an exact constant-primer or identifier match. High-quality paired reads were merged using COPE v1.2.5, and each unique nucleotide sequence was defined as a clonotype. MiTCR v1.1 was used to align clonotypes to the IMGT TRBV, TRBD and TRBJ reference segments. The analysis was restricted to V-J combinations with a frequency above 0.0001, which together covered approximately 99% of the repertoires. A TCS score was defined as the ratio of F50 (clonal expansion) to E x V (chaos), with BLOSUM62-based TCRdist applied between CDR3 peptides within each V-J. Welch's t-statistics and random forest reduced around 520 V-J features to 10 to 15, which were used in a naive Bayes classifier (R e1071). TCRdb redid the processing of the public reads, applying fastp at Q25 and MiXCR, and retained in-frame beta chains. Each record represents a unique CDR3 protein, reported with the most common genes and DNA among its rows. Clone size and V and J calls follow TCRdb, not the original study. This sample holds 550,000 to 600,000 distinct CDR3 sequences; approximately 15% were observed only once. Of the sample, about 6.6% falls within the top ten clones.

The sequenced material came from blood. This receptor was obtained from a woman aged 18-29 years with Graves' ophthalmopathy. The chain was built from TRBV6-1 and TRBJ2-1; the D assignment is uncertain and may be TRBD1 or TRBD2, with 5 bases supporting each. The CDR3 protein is CASSSVSRGYNEQFF. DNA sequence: TGTGCCAGCAGTTCAGTCTCGAGGGGTTACAATGAGCAGTTCTTC.